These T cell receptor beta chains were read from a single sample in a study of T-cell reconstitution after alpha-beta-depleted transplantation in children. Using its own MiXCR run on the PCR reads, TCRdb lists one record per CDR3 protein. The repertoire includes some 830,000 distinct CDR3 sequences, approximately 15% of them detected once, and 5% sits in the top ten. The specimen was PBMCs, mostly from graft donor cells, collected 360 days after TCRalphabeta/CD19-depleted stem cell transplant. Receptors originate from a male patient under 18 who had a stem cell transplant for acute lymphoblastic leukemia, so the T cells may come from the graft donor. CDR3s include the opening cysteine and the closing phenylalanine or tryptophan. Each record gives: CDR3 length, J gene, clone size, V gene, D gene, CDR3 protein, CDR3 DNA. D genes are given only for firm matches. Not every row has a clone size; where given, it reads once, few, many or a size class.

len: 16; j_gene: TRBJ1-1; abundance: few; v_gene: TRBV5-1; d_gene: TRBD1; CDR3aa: CASSVRTGGWGTEAFF; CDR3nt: TGCGCCAGCAGCGTACGGACAGGGGGTTGGGGCACTGAAGCTTTCTTT
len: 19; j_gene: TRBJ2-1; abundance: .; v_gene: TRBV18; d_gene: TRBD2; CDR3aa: CASSITPAVLAGGGNEQFF; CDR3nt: TGTGCCAGCTCCATCACGCCCGCGGTTCTAGCGGGAGGGGGTAATGAGCAGTTCTTC
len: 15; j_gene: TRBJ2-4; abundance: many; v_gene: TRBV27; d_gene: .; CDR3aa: CASGTQGLAKNIQYF; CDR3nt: TGTGCCAGCGGTACACAGGGACTAGCCAAAAACATTCAGTACTTC
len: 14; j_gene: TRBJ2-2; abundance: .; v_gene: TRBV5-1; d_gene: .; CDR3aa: CASSPPELPAELFF; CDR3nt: TGCGCCAGCAGCCCCCCTGAGCTGCCCGCGGAGCTGTTTTTT
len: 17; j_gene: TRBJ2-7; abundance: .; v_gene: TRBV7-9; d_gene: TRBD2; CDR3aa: CASSLARRREIKNEQYF; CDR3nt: TGTGCCAGCAGCTTAGCGAGGAGGCGGGAGATCAAAAACGAGCAGTACTTC
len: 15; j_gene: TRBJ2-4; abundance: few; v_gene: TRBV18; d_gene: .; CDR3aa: CASSPWTVAKNIQYF; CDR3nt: TGTGCCAGCTCACCTTGGACAGTAGCCAAAAACATTCAGTACTTC
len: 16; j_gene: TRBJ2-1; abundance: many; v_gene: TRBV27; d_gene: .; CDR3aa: CASSLSVGSSYNEQFF; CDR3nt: TGTGCCAGCAGTTTATCGGTCGGGAGCTCCTACAATGAGCAGTTCTTC
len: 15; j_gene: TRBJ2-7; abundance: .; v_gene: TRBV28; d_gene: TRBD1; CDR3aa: CASSPFGTVTYEQYF; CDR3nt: TGTGCCAGCAGTCCGTTTGGGACAGTCACCTACGAGCAGTACTTC
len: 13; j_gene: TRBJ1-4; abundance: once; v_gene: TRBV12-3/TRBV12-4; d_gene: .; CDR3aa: CASSLGQPEKLFF; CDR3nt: TGTGCCAGCAGTTTAGGACAACCTGAAAAACTGTTTTTT
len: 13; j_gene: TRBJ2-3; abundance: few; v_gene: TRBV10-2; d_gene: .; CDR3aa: CASRGDPTDTQYF; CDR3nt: TGCGCCAGCAGGGGCGATCCCACAGATACGCAGTATTTT
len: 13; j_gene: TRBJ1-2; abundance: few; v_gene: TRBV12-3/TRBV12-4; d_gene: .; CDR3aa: CASSPTVPYGYTF; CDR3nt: TGTGCCAGCAGCCCGACAGTTCCCTATGGCTACACCTTC
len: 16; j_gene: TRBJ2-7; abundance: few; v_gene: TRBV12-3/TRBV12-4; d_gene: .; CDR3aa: CASSLGGRGPTYEQYF; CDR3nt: TGTGCCAGCAGTTTGGGGGGCAGGGGTCCTACCTACGAGCAGTACTTC
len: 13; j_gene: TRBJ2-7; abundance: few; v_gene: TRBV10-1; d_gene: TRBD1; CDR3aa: CASRAGTGYEQYF; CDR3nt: TGCGCCAGCAGAGCCGGGACAGGCTACGAGCAGTACTTC
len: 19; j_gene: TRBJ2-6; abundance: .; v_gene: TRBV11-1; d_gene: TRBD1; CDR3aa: CASSFTRDRGLQGANVLTF; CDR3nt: TGTGCCAGCAGCTTCACCCGGGACAGGGGACTACAAGGAGCCAACGTCCTGACTTTC
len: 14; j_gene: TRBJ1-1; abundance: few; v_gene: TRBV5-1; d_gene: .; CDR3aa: CASSLERGYTEAFF; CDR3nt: TGCGCCAGCAGCTTGGAGCGCGGTTACACTGAAGCTTTCTTT
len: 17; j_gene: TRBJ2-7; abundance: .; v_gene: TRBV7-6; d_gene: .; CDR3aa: CASSLEYSSHGAYEQYF; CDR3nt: TGTGCCAGCAGCTTAGAATATTCCTCTCACGGGGCCTACGAGCAGTACTTC
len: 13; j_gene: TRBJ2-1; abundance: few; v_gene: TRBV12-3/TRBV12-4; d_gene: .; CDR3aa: CASTPSTRNEQFF; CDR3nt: TGTGCCAGCACCCCCTCGACTCGCAATGAGCAGTTCTTC
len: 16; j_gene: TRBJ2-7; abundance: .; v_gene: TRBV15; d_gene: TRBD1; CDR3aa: CATSRDLTGVAYEQYF; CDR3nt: TGTGCCACCAGCAGAGATCTTACAGGGGTAGCCTACGAGCAGTACTTC
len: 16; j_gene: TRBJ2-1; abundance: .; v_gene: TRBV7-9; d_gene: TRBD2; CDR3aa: CASTSELAGGPNEQFF; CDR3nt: TGTGCCAGCACGTCCGAACTAGCGGGAGGGCCGAATGAGCAGTTCTTC
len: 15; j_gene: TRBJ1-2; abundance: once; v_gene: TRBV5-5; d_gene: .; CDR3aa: CASSRGAGTYYGYTF; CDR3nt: TGTGCCAGCAGTAGGGGGGCAGGGACTTACTATGGCTACACCTTC
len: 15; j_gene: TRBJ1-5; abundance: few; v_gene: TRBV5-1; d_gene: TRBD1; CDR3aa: CASSLGGQSNQPQHF; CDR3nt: TGCGCCAGCAGCTTGGGGGGACAGTCCAATCAGCCCCAGCATTTT
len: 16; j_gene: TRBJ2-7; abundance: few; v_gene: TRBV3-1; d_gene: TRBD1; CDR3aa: CASSQLTGGTLYEQYF; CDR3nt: TGTGCCAGCAGCCAACTCACAGGGGGGACATTATACGAGCAGTACTTC
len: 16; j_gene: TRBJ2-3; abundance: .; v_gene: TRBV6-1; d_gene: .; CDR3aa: CASSSRWRLGTDTQYF; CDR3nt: TGTGCCAGCTCGTCCAGGTGGAGACTGGGCACAGATACGCAGTATTTT
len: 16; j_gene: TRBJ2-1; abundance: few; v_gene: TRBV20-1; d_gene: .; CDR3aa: CSAPNPSASSYNEQFF; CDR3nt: TGCAGTGCTCCGAACCCTAGCGCAAGCTCCTACAATGAGCAGTTCTTC